This entry lists 10 T cell receptor beta chains sequenced from one sample in a study of T cells in localized non-small cell lung cancer. Repertoires were generated with immunoSEQ multiplex PCR, while TCRdb's copy carries only in-frame clones and drops some. Of 30,000 or so clones in the sample, roughly 90% were seen once. Sequencing used peripheral blood, obtained before any cancer treatment. The receptors shown here come from a female donor aged 60 or older with stage I lung adenocarcinoma.

The chain joins TRBV7-9 to TRBJ2-3; D not resolved. This CDR3 region has 15 residues. Trimming shortened V by 2 bases and J by 3 bases, and 12 bases separated the two germline ends. From germline, CDR1 is SEHNR and CDR2 FQNEAQ (reference sequence). The CDR3 loop is CASSLYVEPTDTQYF. The DNA of the CDR3 is TGTGCCAGCAGCTTATACGTGGAGCCGACAGATACGCAGTATTTT.

The chain couples TRBV6-6 to TRBJ1-2, with D possibly matching TRBD1 (6 bases). The germline V gene has CDR1 MNHNY and CDR2 SVGAGI (reference sequence). Trimming took off 5 bases at V and 8 bases at J, with 9 bases between the two ends. The CDR3 has 11 residues. CDR3 loop: CASSAQGGYTF. The CDR3 nucleotides read TGTGCCAGCAGTGCCCAGGGGGGCTACACCTTC.

J is TRBJ1-1 and V is TRBV5-6; TRBD1 matches 11 bases. This CDR3 contains 15 residues. Trimming at V came to 4 bases and at J to 10 bases, leaving 12 bases not matched to a gene. From germline, CDR1 is SGHDT and CDR2 YYEEEE. The CDR3 spells CASSRTGGAGRTAFF. CDR3 DNA sequence: TGTGCCAGCAGCCGGACAGGGGGCGCAGGGAGAACAGCTTTCTTT.

This clone was recorded only once. CDR3 coding DNA: TGCAGCGTTCCAGACAGGGGATTTGAAAAACTGTTTTTT. It is translated as CSVPDRGFEKLFF. The chain combines TRBV29-1 with TRBJ1-4; TRBD1 agrees at 8 bases. CDR3 length: 13 amino acids. Germline CDR1 reads SQVTM; CDR2 reads ANQGSEA. Trimming removed 5 bases from V and 7 bases from J; junction bases left unmatched: 6.

The rearrangement uses TRBV5-4 and TRBJ2-1; D is undetermined. The CDR3 covers 14 residues. The germline V and J ends were trimmed by 5 bases and 12 bases, with 21 bases remaining between them. Germline CDR1 SGHNT, CDR2 YYREEE (reference sequence). CDR3 nucleotides: TGTGCCAGCAGTATCGACACGAGCCCGCGAGGGCAGTTCTTC. Its translation is CASSIDTSPRGQFF. The whole variable domain, filled in from reference TRBV5-4 and TRBJ2-1, reads ETGVTQSPTHLIKTRGQQVTLRCSSQSGHNTVSWYQQALGQGPQFIFQYYREEENGRGNFPPRFSGLQFPNYSSELNVNALELDDSALYLCASSIDTSPRGQFFGPGTRLTVL.

The chain has TRBV10-3 and TRBJ2-1; D is ambiguous. Trimming cost V 7 bases and J 6 bases, with 19 bases left between them. Germline V gives CDR1 ENHRY, CDR2 SYGVKD. The CDR3 is 15 amino acids. CDR3 coding DNA: TGTGCCATCAAAGTAGAACCCGGTTCCCCCAATGAGCAGTTCTTC. Amino acid sequence: CAIKVEPGSPNEQFF.

This clone was seen only once. The rearrangement uses TRBV27 and TRBJ1-1; D perhaps matches TRBD1 (5 bases). In germline, CDR1 is MNHEY, CDR2 SMNVEV (reference sequence). Trimming pared 5 bases from V and 11 bases from J, leaving 21 bases between. This CDR3 comprises 14 residues. The CDR3 DNA is TGTGCCAGCAGTACCTCATCGACATTCGAGGGGGCTTTCTTT. It specifies CASSTSSTFEGAFF.

The chain couples TRBV10-3 to TRBJ1-1; the D is unclear. CDR3 size: 15 residues. V was shortened by 4 bases and J by 4 bases, with 16 bases between the two germline ends. Germline V gene data show CDR1 as ENHRY and CDR2 as SYGVKD. The CDR3 DNA sequence: TGTGCCATCAGTGCAGACTCGAGAATTGGCACTGAAGCTTTCTTT. This sequence encodes CAISADSRIGTEAFF.

This clone was detected only a few times. The chain joins TRBV6-1 to TRBJ1-2; 10 bases match TRBD1. V lost 10 bases, J lost 4 bases, and 6 bases stayed unmatched. CDR3 length: 13 amino acids. Per germline, CDR1 MNHNS and CDR2 SASEGT. The CDR3 DNA reads as TGTGCCATATGGACAGGGGGTACCTATGGCTACACCTTC. Its protein is CAIWTGGTYGYTF.

This clone occurred once. The chain has TRBV5-1 and TRBJ1-6; perhaps TRBD1 as D (6 bases). The V end lost 0 bases, the J end lost 8 bases, and 18 bases lay between the germline ends. This CDR3 contains 17 residues. The V gene's germline CDR1 is SGHRS and CDR2 YFSETQ. CDR3 DNA sequence: TGCGCCAGCAGCTTGGCAGGGGTGGGGTTGTCGGATTCACCCCTCCACTTT. Translation gives CASSLAGVGLSDSPLHF.